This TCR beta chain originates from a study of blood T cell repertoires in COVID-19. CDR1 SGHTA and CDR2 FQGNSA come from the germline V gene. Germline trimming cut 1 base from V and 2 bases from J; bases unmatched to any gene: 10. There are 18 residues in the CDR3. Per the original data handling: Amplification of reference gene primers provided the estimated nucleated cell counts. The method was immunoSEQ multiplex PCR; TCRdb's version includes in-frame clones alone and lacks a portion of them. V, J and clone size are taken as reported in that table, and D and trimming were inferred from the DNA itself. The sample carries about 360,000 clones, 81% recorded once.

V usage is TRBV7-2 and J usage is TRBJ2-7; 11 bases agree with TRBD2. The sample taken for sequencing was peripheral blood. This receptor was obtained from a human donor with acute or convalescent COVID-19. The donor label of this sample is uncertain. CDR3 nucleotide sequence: TGTGCCAGCAGCTTAGTGGTGCTAGCGGGGGGATCAACCTACGAGCAGTACTTC. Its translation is CASSLVVLAGGSTYEQYF. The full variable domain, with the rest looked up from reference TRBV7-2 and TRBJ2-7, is GAGVSQSPSNKVTEKGKDVELRCDPISGHTALYWYRQSLGQGLEFLIYFQGNSAPDKSGLPSDRFSAERTGGSVSTLTIQRTQQEDSAVYLCASSLVVLAGGSTYEQYFGPGTRLTVT.